This T cell receptor beta chain was sequenced in a study of T cells after yellow fever vaccination. Whole-study results and caveats: Reappearance after the booster was seen for most primary-vaccination clones, at 95% to 98% CD4 and around 88% CD8. It was the secondary response that reached its peak faster, day 5 versus 15, but it was weaker. CD4 and CD8 compartments shared a small share of clonotypes, likely from convergent recombination.

TCRdb re-called the 5' RACE reads through MiXCR, storing one row per CDR3 protein. Among hundreds of thousands of distinct CDR3 sequences, 21% were seen once, and the ten largest hold roughly 16%. This clonotype was observed a handful of times. The antigen is not known. V gave up 6 bases and J gave up 4 bases; unmatched junction bases: 4. This CDR3 is 13 amino acids long. The source of this sequence is a young man who received the YFV17D yellow fever vaccine. The V call is TRBV12-3 or TRBV12-4, the J call TRBJ2-7; TRBD1 aligns across 9 bases. Here the sequenced sample was PBMCs, taken about 21 days after the first yellow fever vaccination. CDR3 amino acids: CASRGTGFYEQYF. The CDR3 DNA sequence: TGTGCCAGCAGGGGGACAGGGTTTTACGAGCAGTACTTC.